Listed below are T cell receptor beta chains from one sample, sequenced in a study of beta chain features in type 1 diabetes. Generated by immunoSEQ multiplex PCR, the TCRdb table keeps only in-frame clones and is missing some. The repertoire includes about 410,000 clones, 14% of them detected once, and around 0.039% sits in the top ten. The sequencing input was naive CD4+ T cells from blood. The source is a man in his thirties or forties in good health. Both conserved end residues are trimmed from each CDR3. Each record gives: V gene, D gene, clone size, J gene, CDR3 protein. A D gene is named only where the DNA matches it firmly. Size is stated for part of the rows, as once, few or many counts, or as a class when the clone is expanded.

V: TRBV4-2
D: NA
size: few
J: TRBJ2-1
CDR3: ASSTGRGRESDEQF

V: TRBV19
D: NA
size: few
J: TRBJ1-2
CDR3: ASSIGANYGYT

V: TRBV13
D: NA
size: few
J: TRBJ2-1
CDR3: ASSLDRIGEQF

V: TRBV6-1
D: NA
size: few
J: TRBJ2-7
CDR3: ASSAGSDEQY

V: TRBV7-2
D: NA
size: NA
J: TRBJ2-2
CDR3: ASSLLGPSNTGELF

V: TRBV28
D: NA
size: NA
J: TRBJ1-2
CDR3: ASSLRTGYGYT

V: TRBV18
D: NA
size: NA
J: TRBJ1-1
CDR3: ASSPMGYTEAF

V: TRBV9
D: NA
size: NA
J: TRBJ2-3
CDR3: ASSVGLGTLGDTQY

V: TRBV28
D: NA
size: few
J: TRBJ2-3
CDR3: ASSLGLGTQY

V: TRBV6-1
D: TRBD1
size: once
J: TRBJ1-2
CDR3: ASSATGNTYGYT

V: TRBV7-2
D: TRBD2
size: NA
J: NA
CDR3: ASSETSGGDYEQY

V: TRBV7-6
D: TRBD2
size: NA
J: TRBJ2-1
CDR3: ASSFSGTSSYNEQF

V: TRBV10-3
D: TRBD1
size: few
J: TRBJ1-2
CDR3: AISDRDRGSYGYT

V: TRBV30
D: NA
size: NA
J: TRBJ2-5
CDR3: AWSRETQY

V: TRBV5-4
D: TRBD2
size: few
J: TRBJ2-7
CDR3: ASSTRDYSYEQY

V: TRBV30
D: NA
size: NA
J: TRBJ1-1
CDR3: AWTRQRMNTEAF

V: TRBV28
D: TRBD1
size: NA
J: TRBJ1-2
CDR3: ASTTGQLYGYT

V: TRBV7-9
D: NA
size: NA
J: TRBJ1-1
CDR3: ASTSGGQNTEAF

V: TRBV30
D: NA
size: few
J: TRBJ2-2
CDR3: AWGPGLSTGELF

V: TRBV5-1
D: NA
size: few
J: TRBJ2-1
CDR3: ASSFPRGIYNEQF

V: TRBV5-4
D: NA
size: NA
J: TRBJ2-1
CDR3: ASSFGVQGPSGPNEQF

V: TRBV23-1
D: NA
size: few
J: TRBJ1-5
CDR3: ASSQSHSKGGNQPQH

V: TRBV11-2
D: NA
size: few
J: TRBJ2-7
CDR3: ASRPVGRGYEQY

V: TRBV7-2
D: NA
size: few
J: TRBJ2-4
CDR3: ASSPRRLASHIQY

V: TRBV14
D: NA
size: few
J: TRBJ1-1
CDR3: ASSQVWNTEAF

V: TRBV15
D: NA
size: NA
J: TRBJ1-1
CDR3: ATSKTSRSTEAF

V: TRBV6-6
D: TRBD1
size: NA
J: TRBJ1-1
CDR3: ASSIQGEIGAF

V: TRBV7-2
D: NA
size: few
J: TRBJ2-7
CDR3: ASSSAHEQY

V: TRBV5-1
D: NA
size: few
J: TRBJ2-7
CDR3: ASSLESGPTYEQY

V: TRBV4-3
D: NA
size: NA
J: TRBJ2-6
CDR3: ASSQAGTAGANVLT

V: TRBV11-2
D: NA
size: NA
J: TRBJ2-7
CDR3: ASSLDLGRAIYEQY

V: TRBV14
D: NA
size: NA
J: TRBJ1-2
CDR3: ASSPGGNYGYT

V: TRBV27
D: NA
size: few
J: TRBJ2-5
CDR3: ASSASWGHQETQY

V: TRBV6-5
D: TRBD1
size: NA
J: TRBJ2-1
CDR3: ASRRTGGRDEQF

V: TRBV7-2
D: TRBD2
size: few
J: TRBJ2-5
CDR3: ASSHRLAGGAHQETQY

V: TRBV5-6
D: NA
size: NA
J: TRBJ2-5
CDR3: ASSLTGSVGTQY

V: TRBV29-1
D: NA
size: few
J: TRBJ1-5
CDR3: RVGEDSNQPQH

V: TRBV20-1
D: NA
size: NA
J: TRBJ1-1
CDR3: SARYTAEAF

V: TRBV6-5
D: NA
size: NA
J: TRBJ2-7
CDR3: ASSYSELGSEQY

V: TRBV2
D: NA
size: NA
J: TRBJ2-3
CDR3: ASSELDGLY